The rows below give T cell receptor beta chains drawn from one sample of a study of blood T cell repertoires in COVID-19. Sequencing used immunoSEQ multiplex PCR; TCRdb keeps in-frame clones, though not all of them. Of some 250,000 clones listed, 70% to 85% are singletons. Sequencing used PBMCs or T cells enriched from blood (not recorded which). These receptors originate from a middle-aged man who had recovered from COVID-19. Both conserved end residues are part of each CDR3. D genes are given only for firm matches. Clone sizes are given selectively: once, few, many, or a class where the clone is expanded.

d_call: TRBD2; v_call: TRBV27; clone_size: .; j_call: TRBJ2-7; cdr3_nt: TGTGCCAGCAGTTTGGGATCGGGAGGGTTTTCCTACGAGCAGTACTTC; cdr3_aa: CASSLGSGGFSYEQYF
d_call: .; v_call: TRBV15; clone_size: .; j_call: TRBJ1-4; cdr3_nt: TGTGCCACCAGCAGAGGCCATAGCGAAAAACTGTTTTTT; cdr3_aa: CATSRGHSEKLFF
d_call: TRBD1; v_call: TRBV7-2; clone_size: .; j_call: TRBJ1-5; cdr3_nt: TGTGCCAGCAGCTTATTAACAGGGGGGCAGCCCCAGCATTTT; cdr3_aa: CASSLLTGGQPQHF
d_call: .; v_call: TRBV29-1; clone_size: few; j_call: TRBJ2-1; cdr3_nt: TGCAGCGTTGAACCCGCCGGGACACCCTCCTACAATGAGCAGTTCTTC; cdr3_aa: CSVEPAGTPSYNEQFF
d_call: TRBD2; v_call: TRBV30; clone_size: .; j_call: TRBJ2-1; cdr3_nt: TGTGCCTGGAGTGTACAGGGGCTAGCGGGGGTTGAGCAGTTCTTC; cdr3_aa: CAWSVQGLAGVEQFF
d_call: .; v_call: TRBV7-2; clone_size: .; j_call: TRBJ1-3; cdr3_nt: TGTGCCAGCAGCGTAAACAGGCCTCCTGGAAACACCATATATTTT; cdr3_aa: CASSVNRPPGNTIYF
d_call: .; v_call: TRBV4-1; clone_size: .; j_call: TRBJ2-6; cdr3_nt: TGCGCCAGCCTGGGGGCCCGGACTGGGGCCAACGTCCTGACTTTC; cdr3_aa: CASLGARTGANVLTF
d_call: TRBD1; v_call: TRBV30; clone_size: .; j_call: TRBJ2-7; cdr3_nt: TGTGCCTGGGACACGGGACAGGGGGACCCCGAGCAGTACTTC; cdr3_aa: CAWDTGQGDPEQYF
d_call: .; v_call: TRBV7-9; clone_size: .; j_call: TRBJ2-7; cdr3_nt: TGTGCCAGCAGCTTAGCTACGGGGAGTCGCTACGAGCAGTACTTC; cdr3_aa: CASSLATGSRYEQYF
d_call: .; v_call: TRBV9; clone_size: .; j_call: TRBJ1-1; cdr3_nt: TGTGCCAGCAGCGTAACAGGGCTGAACACTGAAGCTTTCTTT; cdr3_aa: CASSVTGLNTEAFF
d_call: .; v_call: TRBV29-1; clone_size: .; j_call: TRBJ1-1; cdr3_nt: TGCAGCACGCAGGGAGGTGGCACTGAAGCTTTCTTT; cdr3_aa: CSTQGGGTEAFF
d_call: TRBD1; v_call: TRBV15; clone_size: .; j_call: TRBJ2-7; cdr3_nt: TGTGCCACCAGCAGAGAACCACCGGGACAGGGAAACGAGCAGTACTTC; cdr3_aa: CATSREPPGQGNEQYF
d_call: TRBD1; v_call: TRBV19; clone_size: .; j_call: TRBJ1-2; cdr3_nt: TGTGCCAGTAGTCTCCGACAGGGTTTGGAACGTTTAACTGGCGTTGGCTACACCTTC; cdr3_aa: CASSLRQGLERLTGVGYTF
d_call: TRBD1; v_call: TRBV3-1/TRBV3-2; clone_size: .; j_call: TRBJ1-1; cdr3_nt: TGTGCCAGCAGCCAGTTCAGGGGGCGGGGGACTGAAGCTTTCTTT; cdr3_aa: CASSQFRGRGTEAFF
d_call: .; v_call: TRBV7-8; clone_size: .; j_call: TRBJ2-2; cdr3_nt: TGTGCCAGCAGCTTACCGTCAGGGTTTGGCACCGGGGAGCTGTTTTTT; cdr3_aa: CASSLPSGFGTGELFF
d_call: .; v_call: TRBV27; clone_size: .; j_call: TRBJ1-1; cdr3_nt: TGTGCCAGCAGTTTATCAGGGGGAGGGACTGAAGCTTTCTTT; cdr3_aa: CASSLSGGGTEAFF
d_call: TRBD1; v_call: TRBV5-1; clone_size: .; j_call: TRBJ1-2; cdr3_nt: TGCGCCAGCAGGCACCCCAGCTTGGGACAGTGGAACCTAACAGGCTACACCTTC; cdr3_aa: CASRHPSLGQWNLTGYTF
d_call: TRBD1; v_call: TRBV4-2; clone_size: .; j_call: TRBJ1-2; cdr3_nt: TGTGCCAGCAGCCCCCAGGGACAGGGTGATGGCTACACCTTC; cdr3_aa: CASSPQGQGDGYTF
d_call: TRBD2; v_call: TRBV9; clone_size: few; j_call: TRBJ2-2; cdr3_nt: TGTGCCAGCAGCGTAGCGGGGGGACCAGGGTGGGAGCTGTTTTTT; cdr3_aa: CASSVAGGPGWELFF
d_call: .; v_call: TRBV19; clone_size: .; j_call: TRBJ1-1; cdr3_nt: TGTGCCAGTAGTCCACCCGGGAAGGCCCTTACTGAAGCTTTCTTT; cdr3_aa: CASSPPGKALTEAFF
d_call: .; v_call: TRBV5-1; clone_size: .; j_call: TRBJ2-7; cdr3_nt: TGCGCCAGCAGAGGGATACACCCGTCGGGGATGGAGCAGTACTTC; cdr3_aa: CASRGIHPSGMEQYF
d_call: TRBD2; v_call: TRBV7-7; clone_size: .; j_call: TRBJ2-5; cdr3_nt: TGTGCCAGCAGCGCCGTGGGAGCGGGGGCGGAGACCCAGTACTTC; cdr3_aa: CASSAVGAGAETQYF
d_call: .; v_call: TRBV7-3; clone_size: .; j_call: TRBJ2-3; cdr3_nt: TGTGCCAGCAGCTTATACGGGGGCACAGATACGCAGTATTTT; cdr3_aa: CASSLYGGTDTQYF
d_call: .; v_call: TRBV15; clone_size: .; j_call: TRBJ2-3; cdr3_nt: TGTGCCACCAGCAGAGATCGGTTCGCGCCAGATACGCAGTATTTT; cdr3_aa: CATSRDRFAPDTQYF
d_call: TRBD1; v_call: TRBV5-4; clone_size: few; j_call: TRBJ1-1; cdr3_nt: TGTGCCAGCAGCTTGGACAGGGGCTACACTGAAGCTTTCTTT; cdr3_aa: CASSLDRGYTEAFF
d_call: TRBD2; v_call: TRBV18; clone_size: .; j_call: TRBJ2-3; cdr3_nt: TGTGCCAGCTCACCAACTAGCGGGGGTACAGATACGCAGTATTTT; cdr3_aa: CASSPTSGGTDTQYF
d_call: .; v_call: TRBV9; clone_size: .; j_call: TRBJ1-3; cdr3_nt: TGTGCCAGCAGCGTAGATCCCTCCGACAGGCTATCCGGAAACACCATATATTTT; cdr3_aa: CASSVDPSDRLSGNTIYF
d_call: TRBD1; v_call: TRBV14; clone_size: few; j_call: TRBJ1-1; cdr3_nt: TGTGCCAGCAGCCGCCCAGGGGGAGTTGAAGCTTTCTTT; cdr3_aa: CASSRPGGVEAFF
d_call: TRBD1; v_call: TRBV19; clone_size: .; j_call: TRBJ1-5; cdr3_nt: TGTGCCGCTGGAGACAGGGTTCGGCAGCCCCAGCATTTT; cdr3_aa: CAAGDRVRQPQHF
d_call: .; v_call: TRBV6-1; clone_size: .; j_call: TRBJ2-7; cdr3_nt: TGTGCCAGCAGTGAAGATAGCAGTTCCTACGAGCAGTACTTC; cdr3_aa: CASSEDSSSYEQYF
d_call: .; v_call: TRBV6-5; clone_size: .; j_call: TRBJ1-5; cdr3_nt: TGTGCCAGCAGGCGGGGGGCGGATCAGCCCCAGCATTTT; cdr3_aa: CASRRGADQPQHF
d_call: TRBD1; v_call: TRBV5-4; clone_size: .; j_call: TRBJ2-3; cdr3_nt: TGTGCCAGCAGCTACACAGGGGGAAATACGCAGTATTTT; cdr3_aa: CASSYTGGNTQYF
d_call: .; v_call: TRBV4-2; clone_size: .; j_call: TRBJ2-3; cdr3_nt: TGTGCCAGCAGCCCTGCTGGGCGGACTTCGTTCGCAGATACGCAGTATTTT; cdr3_aa: CASSPAGRTSFADTQYF
d_call: TRBD1; v_call: TRBV4-3; clone_size: .; j_call: TRBJ1-4; cdr3_nt: TGCGCCAGCAGGCGAACAGGGGTCGGGAATGAAAAACTGTTTTTT; cdr3_aa: CASRRTGVGNEKLFF
d_call: .; v_call: TRBV4-3; clone_size: .; j_call: TRBJ1-1; cdr3_nt: TGCGCCAGCAGCCGGGCGGGGAGAACTGAAGCTTTCTTT; cdr3_aa: CASSRAGRTEAFF
d_call: TRBD1; v_call: TRBV9; clone_size: once; j_call: TRBJ1-5; cdr3_nt: TGTGCCAGCAGTTTAGGGGGACAGGGGGTAGATCAGCCCCAGCATTTT; cdr3_aa: CASSLGGQGVDQPQHF
d_call: .; v_call: TRBV11-3; clone_size: .; j_call: TRBJ2-5; cdr3_nt: TGTGCCAGCAGCGGCACGGGAGAGACCCAGTACTTC; cdr3_aa: CASSGTGETQYF
d_call: .; v_call: TRBV5-4; clone_size: .; j_call: TRBJ1-2; cdr3_nt: TGTGCCAGCAGCTTGGGGGGTGAGGGCTATGGCTACACCTTC; cdr3_aa: CASSLGGEGYGYTF
d_call: .; v_call: TRBV7-4; clone_size: .; j_call: TRBJ2-7; cdr3_nt: TGTGCCAGCAGCTTAGAGTCTTACGGGACTCACCTAAGGGACGAGCAGTACTTC; cdr3_aa: CASSLESYGTHLRDEQYF
d_call: TRBD1; v_call: TRBV5-1; clone_size: .; j_call: TRBJ1-1; cdr3_nt: TGCGCCAGCAGCTGGACAGGTCACGAAGCTTTCTTT; cdr3_aa: CASSWTGHEAFF